This T cell receptor beta chain stems from a study of OX40 agonist ivuxolimab in advanced cancers. Only in-frame clones appear in the TCRdb table, and some are missing; sequencing was by immunoSEQ multiplex PCR. The data show some 70,000 clones, around 86% seen once. This clone was seen only once. The material was CD4+ or CD8+ T cells sorted from blood, obtained in a trial of the OX40 agonist ivuxolimab. The clonotype originates from an adult with an advanced solid tumor such as melanoma, head and neck, liver or kidney cancer.

For the CDR3, the DNA is TGTGCCAGCAGCTATCTAAGCACAGATACGCAGTATTTT. This codes for CASSYLSTDTQYF. J is TRBJ2-3 and V is TRBV25-1; no clear D. Trimming removed 6 bases from V and 0 bases from J, with 7 bases in between. The CDR3 extends over 13 amino acids. Germline V CDR1 and CDR2: MGHDK, SYGVNS.